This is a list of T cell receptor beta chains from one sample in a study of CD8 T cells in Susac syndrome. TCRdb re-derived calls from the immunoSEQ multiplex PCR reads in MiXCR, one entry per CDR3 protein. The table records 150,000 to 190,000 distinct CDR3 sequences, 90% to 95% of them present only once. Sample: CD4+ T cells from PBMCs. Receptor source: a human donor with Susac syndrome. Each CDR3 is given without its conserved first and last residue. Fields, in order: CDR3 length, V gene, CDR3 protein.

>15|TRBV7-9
ASSSDRGRRVGQPQH
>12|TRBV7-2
ASSDTGRFYEQY
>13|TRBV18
ASSPLQGNTGELF
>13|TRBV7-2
ASSNSGGARETQY
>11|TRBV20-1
SARRGAVETQY
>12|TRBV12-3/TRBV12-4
ASRSGTPSYEQY
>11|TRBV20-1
SASGGAGKTQY
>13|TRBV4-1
ASNPSGGTQETQY
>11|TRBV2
ASSDESNQPQH
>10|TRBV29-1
SVGPQNTEAF
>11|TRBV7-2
ASSDGGWMFYT
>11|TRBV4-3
ASSQAPTASQH
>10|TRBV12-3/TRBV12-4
ASERGGNEQF
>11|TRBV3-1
ASSHEGRETQY
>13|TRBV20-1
SAGSSGGAVNEQF
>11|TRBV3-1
ASSQQGLETQY
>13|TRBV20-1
SARFLGRDHQPQH
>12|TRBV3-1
ASSQGRGHQPQH
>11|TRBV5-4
ASSLINPSEQF
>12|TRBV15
ATSRDQGVYEQY
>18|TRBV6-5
ASSYSNPAGGTKTNYGYT
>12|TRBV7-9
ASSSPTGNYGYT
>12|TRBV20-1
SARDAGAGDEQY
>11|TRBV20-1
SAEDRANYGYT
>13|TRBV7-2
ASSLAGAYNSPLH
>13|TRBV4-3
ASSQEAGVYNEQF
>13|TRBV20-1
SGSDPQGNNQPQH
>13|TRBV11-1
ASSLEGGPQETQY
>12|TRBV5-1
ASSAQGGTAEAF
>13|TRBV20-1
SARDSGTLSYEQY
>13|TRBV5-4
ASTGAGSRADTQY
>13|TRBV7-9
ASSLEAAGAYEQY
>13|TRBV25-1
ASSEYMAANTEAF
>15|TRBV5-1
ASSLVSASGAPNEQF
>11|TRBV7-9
ASSLDRNTEAF